This T cell receptor beta chain was sequenced for a study of blood T cell repertoires in COVID-19 (dated by TCRdb to between 2020 and 2021). Study-wide context: Samples from collaborators originated in the United States, Italy and Spain and spanned both the acute and convalescent phases of COVID-19. The prospective study material was composed of cDNA or gDNA derived from T cells, B-cell-depleted T cells, or PBMCs. The dataset comprised deeply sampled blood TCRbeta repertoires from subjects exposed to, actively infected with, or recovered from COVID-19. The repertoires were released in a freely available public database intended as a resource for research on the immune response to SARS-CoV-2. The samples were drawn from the first 160 participants of the ongoing ImmuneRACE study and from about 1,200 subjects provided by 6 global collaborators. Nearly every sample came with metadata listing a de-identified subject ID, COVID-19 status, age in years and sex. HLA class I and class II types, where available, came from metadata supplied by the sample provider rather than from assay-based typing.

The collaborating institutions used their own protocols to collect whole blood in K2EDTA tubes. For TCRbeta analysis, collaborators shipped samples as frozen whole blood, isolated PBMCs, or DNA extracted from either of those sample types. Study-level results and caveats: The amount of clinical and demographic metadata varied by source and participant and was provided uncurated.

V sheds 0 bases and J sheds 3 bases, leaving 25 bases between their ends. CDR1 is given as SGDLS and CDR2 as YYNGEE, both from the germline V gene. The CDR3 spans 20 residues, from the cysteine through the phenylalanine. This entry keeps only the CDR3 DNA: 60 bases, framed from base 1. Details on this clone: What this receptor recognizes is not known. Per-nucleotide qualities are absent, and no much larger clonotype sits a single base away.

The immunoSEQ Assay, a bias-controlled multiplex PCR, was used to amplify TCRbeta CDR3 regions from genomic DNA. As for the authors' bioinformatics: The number of nucleated cells in each sample was estimated by amplification of reference gene primers within the assay. Sequence reads were collapsed and filtered to measure the absolute abundance of every unique TCRbeta CDR3 rearrangement. Productive Simpson clonality was computed per sample as the square root of Simpson's diversity index over productive rearrangements. TCRdb mirrors the immuneACCESS table, restricted to in-frame sequences. Some clones are absent from its copies; in checked studies, under half trace to an unresolved V gene, and the reason for the others is unknown. That table supplies the V and J calls and clone size; D and trimming were determined from the DNA. A total of 150,000 to 200,000 clones appear in this sample, 80% to 90% of them only once. Around 8.6% of the sample goes to the ten largest clones.

This chain joins TRBV9 to TRBJ2-1; 7 matching bases give a weak D call of TRBD1. The sample was peripheral blood. The clonotype comes from a man aged 50-59 years with active or convalescent COVID-19. The nucleotide sequence reads as follows: TGTGCCAGCAGCGTAGTGGGTGAGGGGGCGCCGCCGGGAGTCTACAATGAGCAGTTCTTC. The resulting protein is CASSVVGEGAPPGVYNEQFF.